Listed below are T cell receptor beta chains from one sample, sequenced in a study of PD-L1 blockade in urothelial cancer. The table came from immunoSEQ multiplex PCR; TCRdb's copy has only in-frame clones and leaves some out. This repertoire shows about 55,000 clones, roughly 82% found once; its top ten account for approximately 1.3%. Sequencing was performed on PBMCs, taken around atezolizumab (anti-PD-L1) treatment. These TCRs come from a man between 50 and 59 years old with urothelial cancer. The CDR3 runs from the conserved cysteine through the conserved F or W. The D gene is left open where the match is weak. Rows may omit the clone size; those that give it use once, few, many or a size class.

D gene: NA
V gene: TRBV7-8
J gene: TRBJ1-2
clone size: NA
CDR3 DNA: TGTGCCAGCAGCCCCGGGGAGGGGCAAAAAAACTATGGCTACACCTTC
CDR3 protein: CASSPGEGQKNYGYTF

D gene: TRBD2
V gene: TRBV10-3
J gene: TRBJ2-5
clone size: NA
CDR3 DNA: TGTGCCGTGGGGGGCCCGGCGGGAGGTCAAGAGACCCAGTACTTC
CDR3 protein: CAVGGPAGGQETQYF

D gene: TRBD1
V gene: TRBV9
J gene: TRBJ2-2
clone size: NA
CDR3 DNA: TGTGCCAGCAGCGCCCGACAGGGGGCAGGGGGGGAGCTGTTTTTT
CDR3 protein: CASSARQGAGGELFF

D gene: TRBD1
V gene: TRBV27
J gene: TRBJ1-1
clone size: NA
CDR3 DNA: TGTGCCAGCAGTTTATCTCGGGACAGGATTACGAACACTGAAGCTTTCTTT
CDR3 protein: CASSLSRDRITNTEAFF

D gene: TRBD1
V gene: TRBV7-9
J gene: TRBJ2-2
clone size: NA
CDR3 DNA: TGTGCCAGCAGCGGACGAAGGACAGGGGCGAACACCGGGGAGCTGTTTTTT
CDR3 protein: CASSGRRTGANTGELFF

D gene: NA
V gene: TRBV7-9
J gene: TRBJ1-5
clone size: NA
CDR3 DNA: TGTGCCAGCAGCTTAGGGCAGGGAAGCAATCAGCCCCAGCATTTT
CDR3 protein: CASSLGQGSNQPQHF

D gene: NA
V gene: TRBV7-5
J gene: TRBJ1-5
clone size: NA
CDR3 DNA: TGTGCCAGAAGCTTGACAGGGACCAATCAGCCCCAGCATTTT
CDR3 protein: CARSLTGTNQPQHF

D gene: NA
V gene: TRBV21-1
J gene: TRBJ2-5
clone size: NA
CDR3 DNA: TGTGCCAGCAGCAAAGGGAGGAGCGGGAGGGCCGGGGAGACCCAGTACTTC
CDR3 protein: CASSKGRSGRAGETQYF

D gene: TRBD1
V gene: TRBV28
J gene: TRBJ2-2
clone size: NA
CDR3 DNA: TGTGCCAGCACCCGCCAGGGGGCGAACACCGGGGAGCTGTTTTTT
CDR3 protein: CASTRQGANTGELFF

D gene: NA
V gene: TRBV27
J gene: TRBJ2-1
clone size: NA
CDR3 DNA: TGTGCCAGCAGTTCCAGCGACCGGGACAATGAGCAGTTCTTC
CDR3 protein: CASSSSDRDNEQFF

D gene: TRBD2
V gene: TRBV14
J gene: TRBJ2-7
clone size: NA
CDR3 DNA: TGTGCCAGCAGCCTACTCGGACTAGCGAACGAGCAGTACTTC
CDR3 protein: CASSLLGLANEQYF

D gene: NA
V gene: TRBV9
J gene: TRBJ1-1
clone size: NA
CDR3 DNA: TGTGCCAGCAGCGTAGGGCTGCTAGACTTTGAAGCTTTCTTT
CDR3 protein: CASSVGLLDFEAFF

D gene: TRBD2
V gene: TRBV7-9
J gene: TRBJ2-1
clone size: NA
CDR3 DNA: TGTGCCAGCAGCTTAGCGGGAGGGGACAATGAGCAGTTCTTC
CDR3 protein: CASSLAGGDNEQFF

D gene: NA
V gene: TRBV4-3
J gene: TRBJ2-1
clone size: once
CDR3 DNA: TGCGCCAGCAGCCGCGGGACAGACCCCCTCAATGAGCAGTTCTTC
CDR3 protein: CASSRGTDPLNEQFF

D gene: NA
V gene: TRBV5-4
J gene: TRBJ2-1
clone size: once
CDR3 DNA: TGTGCCAGCAGTCCCGACACGAGCAATGAGCAGTTCTTC
CDR3 protein: CASSPDTSNEQFF

D gene: NA
V gene: TRBV2
J gene: TRBJ2-5
clone size: NA
CDR3 DNA: TGTGCCAGCAGTGAAGGTCGGGAGACCCAGTACTTC
CDR3 protein: CASSEGRETQYF

D gene: TRBD1
V gene: TRBV11-2
J gene: TRBJ1-2
clone size: NA
CDR3 DNA: TGTGCCAGCAGCTCCCCCGGGACAGGGGGTTCCAGCTACACCTTC
CDR3 protein: CASSSPGTGGSSYTF

D gene: NA
V gene: TRBV9
J gene: TRBJ2-1
clone size: NA
CDR3 DNA: TGTGCCAGCAGCGGTAGCGGAGAAACCTACAATGAGCAGTTCTTC
CDR3 protein: CASSGSGETYNEQFF

D gene: NA
V gene: TRBV7-8
J gene: TRBJ2-7
clone size: once
CDR3 DNA: TGTGCCAGCAGCTTGGGCAGATACGAGCAGTACTTC
CDR3 protein: CASSLGRYEQYF

D gene: TRBD1
V gene: TRBV10-2
J gene: TRBJ2-2
clone size: once
CDR3 DNA: TGCGCCAGCAGATTGACAGGGGAATTGACCGGGGAGCTGTTTTTT
CDR3 protein: CASRLTGELTGELFF

D gene: TRBD1
V gene: TRBV5-4
J gene: TRBJ2-7
clone size: NA
CDR3 DNA: TGTGCCAGCAGCTCGACAGGGGGGTTTAGTTACGAGCAGTACTTC
CDR3 protein: CASSSTGGFSYEQYF

D gene: TRBD2
V gene: TRBV9
J gene: TRBJ2-5
clone size: NA
CDR3 DNA: TGTGCCAGCAGCGTGTCTAGCGGTTTCCAAGAGACCCAGTACTTC
CDR3 protein: CASSVSSGFQETQYF

D gene: NA
V gene: TRBV18
J gene: TRBJ2-5
clone size: NA
CDR3 DNA: TGTGCCAGCTCACCACCGGGCGTAGGGGCGGAGACCCAGTACTTC
CDR3 protein: CASSPPGVGAETQYF

D gene: NA
V gene: TRBV5-4
J gene: TRBJ2-6
clone size: NA
CDR3 DNA: TGTGCCAGCAGCTTGGCCGGGATCTCTGGGGCCAACGTCCTGACTTTC
CDR3 protein: CASSLAGISGANVLTF

D gene: NA
V gene: TRBV5-1
J gene: TRBJ2-7
clone size: once
CDR3 DNA: TGCGCCAGCAGCTTTACCGGATCAACTACCTACGAGCAGTACTTC
CDR3 protein: CASSFTGSTTYEQYF